The present T cell receptor beta chain was sequenced within a study of neurological immune-mediated disorders. General observations from the study: Falling below healthy controls, multiple sclerosis showed the least TCR clonal expansion, while HTLV-1-associated myelopathy showed the most. There was no clinical or MRI feature that was associated with the multiple sclerosis repertoire cluster.

This CDR3 has 15 amino acids. The V end was cut by 3 bases, the J end by 4 bases, with 15 bases between. The germline gives CDR1 SGHTA, CDR2 FQGNSA. cDNA was made by 5'RACE with 10-nucleotide random UMIs. TCRdb passed the 5' RACE reads through MiXCR, listing each CDR3 protein once. The sample includes roughly 60,000 distinct CDR3 sequences, less than 6% of them seen just once. Ten or more counts support this clonotype. The antigen remains undetermined. This TCR came from a woman aged 50 to 60 with multiple sclerosis. Specimen: PBMCs. V gene TRBV7-2 combines with J gene TRBJ1-2; TRBD1 is a possible D gene (5 bases). The CDR3 is CASSFRDSLFYGYTF. CDR3 nucleotides: TGTGCCAGCAGCTTCCGGGACTCTCTTTTCTATGGCTACACCTTC.